This is a list of T cell receptor beta chains from one sample in a study of neurological immune-mediated disorders. TCRdb re-called the 5' RACE reads with MiXCR, one entry per CDR3 protein. The table lists about 15,000 distinct CDR3 sequences, 3% to 3.5% of them singletons, with roughly a fifth in the top ten. The specimen sequenced was CD8+ T cells from blood. The receptor set was obtained from a middle-aged woman in good health. The CDR3 runs from the conserved cysteine through the conserved F or W. The D gene is left open where the match is weak. Size is omitted from some rows. Given values are once, few, many or a class for expanded clones.

J gene	V gene	D gene	clone size	CDR3 DNA	CDR3 protein
TRBJ2-1	TRBV9	-	medium-sized	TGTGCCAGCAGCTCCGTGGGGGACGCCTACAATGAGCAGTTCTTC	CASSSVGDAYNEQFF
TRBJ2-2	TRBV10-3	-	many	TGTGCCATCAGTGGTTCAGATTCCAACACCGGGGAGCTGTTTTTT	CAISGSDSNTGELFF
TRBJ2-7	TRBV7-2	-	medium-sized	TGTGCCAGCAGCCATTCCTACGAGCAGTACTTC	CASSHSYEQYF
TRBJ2-5	TRBV28	TRBD1	many	TGTGCCAGCAGGGGGGACAGCGGAAGAGAGACCCAGTACTTC	CASRGDSGRETQYF
TRBJ2-1	TRBV5-5	-	many	TGTGCCAGCAACCGGGGGCAAGGCTTGGATGAGCAGTTCTTC	CASNRGQGLDEQFF
TRBJ2-1	TRBV7-6	TRBD2	many	TGTGCCAGCAGCTTAGAGGGACTAGCGGGAGCTGAGCAGTTCTTC	CASSLEGLAGAEQFF
TRBJ2-6	TRBV29-1	TRBD1	many	TGCAGCGTTGAAGATGGGACAGGGCCTGGGGCCAACGTCCTGACTTTC	CSVEDGTGPGANVLTF
TRBJ2-3	TRBV6-4	-	many	TGTGCCAGCAGTGACGGGAGGCACACAGATACGCAGTATTTT	CASSDGRHTDTQYF
TRBJ1-6	TRBV20-1	TRBD1	many	TGCAGTGCTAGCGCTGACAGGGGATCACCCCTCCACTTT	CSASADRGSPLHF
TRBJ2-7	TRBV20-1	-	many	TGCAGTGCTAGTAACTATCTCTACGAGCAGTACTTC	CSASNYLYEQYF
TRBJ2-1	TRBV5-1	-	many	TGCGCCAGCAGCCCTCGACCCGGGTACAATGAGCAGTTCTTC	CASSPRPGYNEQFF
TRBJ2-2	TRBV10-3	TRBD1	many	TGTGCCATCAGTGACCCGACAGGGGGGAATACCGGGGAGCTGTTTTTT	CAISDPTGGNTGELFF
TRBJ2-6	TRBV7-2	-	many	TGTGCCAGCAGCTCCACGGCACAGGGGGCCAACGTCCTGACTTTC	CASSSTAQGANVLTF
TRBJ1-2	TRBV7-2	-	many	TGTGCCAGCAGCTTACCGGGACACGGCTATGGCTACACCTTC	CASSLPGHGYGYTF
TRBJ2-1	TRBV18	-	many	TGTGCCAGCTCACCACCAGCTAGGGTCAATGAGCAGTTCTTC	CASSPPARVNEQFF
TRBJ2-1	TRBV20-1	TRBD2	many	TGCAGTGCTCGCTTAGCGGGCGGTGAAATAGGCGAGCAGTTCTTC	CSARLAGGEIGEQFF
TRBJ2-1	TRBV20-1	TRBD2	many	TGCAGTGCTAGAGACGGGGCGGGGGGTGGTGAGCAGTTCTTC	CSARDGAGGGEQFF
TRBJ2-2	TRBV7-6	TRBD2	medium-sized	TGTGCCAGCAGCTTAGCGCACAGCGGGATCGTCACCGGGGAGCTGTTTTTT	CASSLAHSGIVTGELFF
TRBJ1-5	TRBV20-1	TRBD1	medium-sized	TGCAGTGCTAGGTTCACATCTACTGGGACAGAGAGTCAGCCCCAGCATTTT	CSARFTSTGTESQPQHF
TRBJ2-1	TRBV7-3	-	medium-sized	TGTGCCAGCAGCTTAACGATAGGACGCTACAATGAGCAGTTCTTC	CASSLTIGRYNEQFF
TRBJ2-7	TRBV9	-	many	TGTGCCAGCAGCCCTGGGAACCTTTACGAGCAGTACTTC	CASSPGNLYEQYF
TRBJ2-1	TRBV5-8	TRBD2	many	TGTGCCAGCAGCATGGGACTAGCGAATGAGCAGTTCTTC	CASSMGLANEQFF
TRBJ2-7	TRBV7-2	TRBD2	many	TGTGCCAGCAGCTTAGTTGGGACTAGCGGGTACTACGAGCAGTACTTC	CASSLVGTSGYYEQYF
TRBJ2-3	TRBV20-1	-	many	TGCAGTGCTAGCAAGACAGGAGCTTCTGGCACAGATACGCAGTATTTT	CSASKTGASGTDTQYF
TRBJ2-1	TRBV9	-	many	TGTGCCAGCAGCCAAGGTGGGGGCAGGGAAAGTGAGCAGTTCTTC	CASSQGGGRESEQFF
TRBJ2-2	TRBV7-2	-	many	TGTGCCAGCAGCTTAACGGGGGCTTTGGACACCGGGGAGCTGTTTTTT	CASSLTGALDTGELFF
TRBJ2-1	TRBV9	-	many	TGTGCCAGTCGGCGGGTTAGCTCCTACAATGAGCAGTTCTTC	CASRRVSSYNEQFF
TRBJ1-6	TRBV10-3	TRBD1	many	TGTGCCGTTCTTGCCGGGACAGGGAGTTCACCCCTCCACTTT	CAVLAGTGSSPLHF
TRBJ1-2	TRBV12-3/TRBV12-4	-	many	TGTGCCAGCAGCCATCGGGGTGATGGGTATGGCTACACCTTC	CASSHRGDGYGYTF
TRBJ2-7	TRBV20-1	TRBD1	many	TGCAGTGCTAGCCCAAGGGAGACAGGGGATACCTACGAGCAGTACTTC	CSASPRETGDTYEQYF
TRBJ2-1	TRBV7-8	TRBD2	many	TGTGCCAGCAGCTTAACCAGCGGGAGTCTCAATGAGCAGTTCTTC	CASSLTSGSLNEQFF
TRBJ1-3	TRBV13	-	many	TGTGCCAGCGAGGCGATCTCTGGAAACACCATATATTTT	CASEAISGNTIYF
TRBJ2-5	TRBV4-1	-	many	TGCGCCAGCAGCCAGACAGCGGGTCAAGAGACCCAGTACTTC	CASSQTAGQETQYF
TRBJ2-2	TRBV29-1	TRBD2	many	TGCAGCGTTGTCCCGACTAGCGGGGACAACACCGGGGAGCTGTTTTTT	CSVVPTSGDNTGELFF
TRBJ2-7	TRBV9	TRBD2	many	TGTGCCAGCAGCGTAGGGGGACTAGCGGAAACCTACGAGCAGTACTTC	CASSVGGLAETYEQYF
TRBJ2-3	TRBV29-1	-	many	TGCAGCGTTGTGGGCGGGTGGGGCGCAGATACGCAGTATTTT	CSVVGGWGADTQYF
TRBJ1-2	TRBV5-6	-	many	TGTGCCAGCAGCGTGGACAGTTATGGCTACACCTTC	CASSVDSYGYTF
TRBJ1-1	TRBV29-1	-	many	TGCAGCGTTGGGCCAGCGGGCACTGAAGCTTTCTTT	CSVGPAGTEAFF
TRBJ2-3	TRBV7-8	-	many	TGTGCCAGCAGCCCTGGTCGGCAGACTAGAAATACGCAGTATTTT	CASSPGRQTRNTQYF
TRBJ2-5	TRBV28	-	many	TGTGCCAGCAGTTTAGCCCCGGACAGCCAAGAGACCCAGTACTTC	CASSLAPDSQETQYF
TRBJ2-2	TRBV5-1	TRBD2	many	TGCGCCAGCAGCCGTAGACTAGCGGGAGAGGTCGGGGAGCTGTTTTTT	CASSRRLAGEVGELFF
TRBJ2-2	TRBV7-3	-	many	TGTGCCAGCAGCCAGACACACAGAACCGGGGAGCTGTTTTTT	CASSQTHRTGELFF
TRBJ2-5	TRBV14	-	many	TGTGCCAGCAGCCATTGGACGGCGGACCAAGAGACCCAGTACTTC	CASSHWTADQETQYF
TRBJ2-5	TRBV4-2	TRBD2	many	TGTGCCAGCAGCCAAGTGGTATTCTCCCCTAGCGGGAGGGCGGAGACCCAGTACTTC	CASSQVVFSPSGRAETQYF
TRBJ2-7	TRBV28	-	many	TGTGCCAGCAACCAGGGCGGCGAGCAGTACTTC	CASNQGGEQYF
TRBJ2-7	TRBV5-5	TRBD2	many	TGTGCCAGCAGCTTCCCCGGGGGAGGGACCTACGAGCAGTACTTC	CASSFPGGGTYEQYF
TRBJ2-5	TRBV7-8	TRBD2	many	TGTGCCAGCAGCCGGAGGAGCGGGAGTATAGAGACCCAGTACTTC	CASSRRSGSIETQYF
TRBJ2-7	TRBV6-6	-	many	TGTGCCAGCAGCGGGGGACTGTCCTCCTACGAGCAGTACTTC	CASSGGLSSYEQYF
TRBJ2-7	TRBV15	TRBD2	many	TGTGCCACCAGCAGTAGCGGGTACTCCTACGAGCAGTACTTC	CATSSSGYSYEQYF
TRBJ2-2	TRBV15	-	many	TGTGCCACCAGCGGATTGACCGGGGAGCTGTTTTTT	CATSGLTGELFF
TRBJ2-7	TRBV15	-	-	TGTGCCAAAAGCAACCTCCAGGGCAACGAGCAGTACTTC	CAKSNLQGNEQYF
TRBJ1-1	TRBV20-1	-	many	TGCAGTGCTAGATCGGCCGAGAACCTGAACACTGAAGCTTTCTTT	CSARSAENLNTEAFF